The 29 T cell receptor beta chains presented below share a single source sample, sequenced in a study of blood T cell repertoires in COVID-19. This table comes from immunoSEQ multiplex PCR, and its TCRdb copy is limited to in-frame clones, with some not included. This sample has a few hundred thousand clones; approximately 83% occur once, and the top ten carry 3.5% to 4%. The sample consisted of PBMCs or T cells enriched from blood (not recorded which). Receptor source: a woman between 40 and 55 years old with acute COVID-19.

The chain has TRBV2 and TRBJ1-6, with TRBD1 matching over 8 bases. The CDR3 consists of 14 residues. With V trimmed by 5 bases and J by 11 bases, 8 bases remained unmatched. The germline CDR1 and CDR2 sequences are SNHLY and FYNNEI. The CDR3 is CASSSDREGTPLHF. The CDR3 DNA reads as TGTGCCAGCAGTTCGGACAGGGAGGGAACACCCCTCCACTTT.

At least ten counts were recorded for this clone. The same CDR3 also results from other DNA sequences found in this sample. The V gene is TRBV5-6, the J gene TRBJ2-1; 14 bases fit TRBD2. The CDR3 covers 16 residues. Germline V CDR1 and CDR2: SGHDT, YYEEEE. Trimming cost V 4 bases and J 6 bases; bases outside gene matches: 6. CDR3 in amino acids: CASSLGLAGVSNEQFF. The CDR3 nucleotides read TGTGCCAGCAGCCTGGGACTAGCGGGAGTGAGCAATGAGCAGTTCTTC.

The chain is built from TRBV3-1 (or the pseudogene TRBV3-2) and TRBJ1-5, with a possible D match to TRBD1 (6 bases). The CDR3 is 14 amino acids. Germline CDR1 and CDR2: LGHDT and YNNKEL (reference sequence). Trimming took off 5 bases at V and 0 bases at J, with 8 bases between the two ends. CDR3 nucleotides: TGTGCCAGCAGCGGACAGAATAGCAATCAGCCCCAGCATTTT. The encoded protein is CASSGQNSNQPQHF.

This chain links TRBV18 with TRBJ2-3, with 11 nucleotides matching TRBD2. Germline CDR1 reads KGHSH; CDR2 reads LQKENI. This CDR3 has 19 residues. The J segment lost 0 bases and the V segment lost 2 bases, leaving 10 bases of the junction unmatched. The CDR3 coding sequence is TGTGCCAGCTCACCAGTGCTAGCGGGAGGACAACCGAGCACAGATACGCAGTATTTT. It encodes CASSPVLAGGQPSTDTQYF.

This rearrangement joins TRBV7-9 to TRBJ1-3, with unresolved D. Per the germline V gene, CDR1 is SEHNR and CDR2 is FQNEAQ (reference sequence). The V and J ends lost 2 bases and 3 bases respectively, with 8 bases between them. This CDR3 region has 14 residues. The chain's CDR3 is CASSLQIIGNTIYF. The CDR3 coding sequence is TGTGCCAGCAGCTTACAGATTATTGGAAACACCATATATTTT.

The V and J genes are TRBV11-2 and TRBJ1-2, with unresolved D. The CDR3 is made up of 14 amino acids. Trimming pared 0 bases from V and 10 bases from J, leaving 15 bases between. Germline CDR1 is SGHAT and CDR2 is FQNNGV. In nucleotides, the CDR3 is TGTGCCAGCAGCTTAGAGGCGGGGTATTCAGCCTACACCTTC. Translation: CASSLEAGYSAYTF.

The chain carries TRBV7-8 and TRBJ2-5; D gene unclear. The V end was cut by 4 bases, the J end by 5 bases, with 17 bases between. The CDR3 has 15 residues. Germline CDR1 SGHVS, CDR2 FQNEAQ. CDR3 in amino acids: CASSSLVVARETQYF. The CDR3 DNA sequence: TGTGCCAGCAGCTCGCTCGTGGTGGCGAGGGAGACCCAGTACTTC.

As for this clone: Other nucleotide sequences from this sample produce the same CDR3. The rearrangement links TRBV11-2 to TRBJ2-7; D is unresolved. In germline, CDR1 is SGHAT, CDR2 FQNNGV. CDR3 length: 14 amino acids. V was cut by 3 bases and J by 2 bases, with 11 bases left in between. CDR3 nucleotides: TGTGCCAGCAGCTTGGCCCCGGCGGCCTACGAGCAGTACTTC. This sequence encodes CASSLAPAAYEQYF. The full variable domain, completed using reference TRBV11-2 and TRBJ2-7, is EAGVAQSPRYKIIEKRQSVAFWCNPISGHATLYWYQQILGQGPKLLIQFQNNGVVDDSQLPKDRFSAERLKGVDSTLKIQPAKLEDSAVYLCASSLAPAAYEQYFGPGTRLTVT.

The V call is TRBV19, the J call TRBJ2-1; TRBD2 agrees at 7 bases. Germline loops: CDR1 LNHDA, CDR2 SQIVND (reference sequence). This CDR3 has 15 residues. The trim removed 3 bases at V and 0 bases at J, leaving 2 bases unmatched. DNA of the CDR3: TGTGCCAGTAGTATTGCGGGAGTCTCCTACAATGAGCAGTTCTTC. Its translation: CASSIAGVSYNEQFF.

V usage is TRBV5-1 and J usage is TRBJ2-6; 7 positions match TRBD1. After removal of 5 bases from V and 0 bases from J, the junction contained 5 bases not matched to a gene. Germline CDR1 reads SGHRS; CDR2 reads YFSETQ. The CDR3 totals 16 residues. DNA for the CDR3: TGCGCCAGCAGTCCGACAGGGCTCTCTGGGGCCAACGTCCTGACTTTC. Encoded protein: CASSPTGLSGANVLTF.

The gene calls are TRBV4-1 and TRBJ1-2; TRBD1 matches at 7 bases. CDR1 and CDR2 from the germline V gene are MGHRA and YSYEKL. This CDR3 has 16 amino acids. J lost 6 bases, V lost 0 bases, and 10 bases had no gene match. The CDR3 loop reads CASSQDRGQGSDGYTF. The CDR3 DNA reads TGCGCCAGCAGCCAAGATAGGGGGCAGGGTTCGGATGGCTACACCTTC.

The chain couples TRBV6-5 to TRBJ1-2, with D perhaps TRBD1 (5 bases). The V gene's germline CDR1 is MNHEY and CDR2 SVGAGI. This CDR3 region has 13 residues. V lost 4 bases, J lost 6 bases, and 12 bases lay in between. The CDR3 DNA reads as TGTGCCAGCAGTTGGACACGTCTGGATGGCTACACCTTC. It is translated as CASSWTRLDGYTF.

The V and J genes are TRBV7-9 and TRBJ2-5; 7 nucleotides align to TRBD1. The trim removed 5 bases at V and 5 bases at J, leaving 8 bases unmatched. CDR3 size: 14 residues. Germline CDR1 is SEHNR and CDR2 is FQNEAQ (reference sequence). As DNA, the CDR3 is TGTGCCAGCAGCCTGAGACAGGGTGGGGAGACCCAGTACTTC. Translated, it gives CASSLRQGGETQYF.

The chain combines TRBV2 with TRBJ2-3; 7 bases are shared with TRBD1. The CDR3 sequence is 17 residues long. CDR1 and CDR2 (germline): SNHLY, FYNNEI. J was trimmed by 1 base and V by 3 bases; bases with no gene match: 10. CDR3 in amino acids: CASSDWVFGQGTDTQYF. CDR3 DNA: TGTGCCAGCAGTGATTGGGTTTTTGGACAGGGCACAGATACGCAGTATTTT. The variable domain in full, completed from reference TRBV2 and TRBJ2-3, reads EPEVTQTPSHQVTQMGQEVILRCVPISNHLYFYWYRQILGQKVEFLVSFYNNEISEKSEIFDDQFSVERPDGSNFTLKIRSTKLEDSAMYFCASSDWVFGQGTDTQYFGPGTRLTVL.

This chain links TRBV10-2 with TRBJ1-4, with 7 bases that match TRBD1. The V gene's germline CDR1 is WSHSY and CDR2 SAAADI. Trimming at V came to 3 bases and at J to 10 bases, leaving 11 bases not matched to a gene. The CDR3 is made up of 15 amino acids. The CDR3 DNA reads as TGCGCCAGCAGTGAACGGGCAGGGGGAAAGGGAAAACTGTTTTTT. Protein: CASSERAGGKGKLFF.

This sequence joins TRBV7-9 and TRBJ2-1; no clear D. The CDR3 is 15 amino acids. V shed 2 bases and J shed 2 bases, with 10 bases lying between them. The germline V gene encodes CDR1 SEHNR and CDR2 FQNEAQ (reference sequence). CDR3 protein: CASSLNVRPYNEQFF. CDR3 nucleotide sequence: TGTGCCAGCAGCTTAAATGTGCGGCCCTACAATGAGCAGTTCTTC.

V and J are TRBV2 and TRBJ1-5; 8 bases line up with TRBD1. After removal of 10 bases from V and 2 bases from J, the junction contained 7 bases not matched to a gene. This CDR3 is 14 amino acids long. Germline V gene lookup returns CDR1 SNHLY and CDR2 FYNNEI. The CDR3 nucleotides read TGTGCCACCCAACAGGGGGAAGGCAATCAGCCCCAGCATTTT. Protein: CATQQGEGNQPQHF.

The CDR3 loop reads CASQYTEAFF. The CDR3 bases are TGTGCCAGCCAGTACACTGAAGCTTTCTTT. The V gene is TRBV6-5, the J gene TRBJ1-1; no definite D call. Trimming left V 8 bases short and J 3 bases short, with 4 bases between. Germline CDR1 and CDR2: MNHEY and SVGAGI. This CDR3 contains 10 residues.

The CDR3 DNA follows: TGCGCCAGCAGCTCGCCGAGGTTTCAAGAGACCCAGTACTTC. Translated: CASSSPRFQETQYF. This sequence joins TRBV5-1 and TRBJ2-5; D is unclear. Trimming pared 3 bases from V and 2 bases from J, leaving 11 bases between. CDR3 length: 14 amino acids. The germline V gene encodes CDR1 SGHRS and CDR2 YFSETQ. Full variable domain (outside the CDR3, taken from reference TRBV5-1 and TRBJ2-5): KAGVTQTPRYLIKTRGQQVTLSCSPISGHRSVSWYQQTPGQGLQFLFEYFSETQRNKGNFPGRFSGRQFSNSRSEMNVSTLELGDSALYLCASSSPRFQETQYFGPGTRLLVL.

This clone was detected a few times. This chain connects TRBV15 to TRBJ2-7, with 7 bases that match TRBD1. The V segment lost 6 bases and the J segment 2 bases; nucleotides outside the gene matches: 10. This CDR3 is 15 amino acids long. CDR1 is LNHNV and CDR2 is YYDKDF in the germline V gene (reference sequence). CDR3 protein: CATRKAGTDAYEQYF. In DNA form, the CDR3 reads TGTGCCACCAGGAAGGCCGGGACAGACGCCTACGAGCAGTACTTC. The complete variable domain, with remaining parts taken from reference TRBV15 and TRBJ2-7, reads DAMVIQNPRYQVTQFGKPVTLSCSQTLNHNVMYWYQQKSSQAPKLLFHYYDKDFNNEADTPDNFQSRRPNTSFCFLDIRSPGLGDTAMYLCATRKAGTDAYEQYFGPGTRLTVT.

This CDR3 reads CASSIVMDRANYGYTF. The CDR3 bases are TGTGCCAGTAGTATAGTTATGGACAGGGCGAACTATGGCTACACCTTC. The chain recombines TRBV19 with TRBJ1-2, with 8 positions matching TRBD1. This CDR3 is built from 16 residues. Per germline, CDR1 LNHDA and CDR2 SQIVND (reference sequence). J lost 2 bases, V lost 1 base, and 6 bases had no gene match.

This clone was found many times. The chain has TRBV3-1 (or the pseudogene TRBV3-2) and TRBJ2-1; D ambiguous. Trimming pared 4 bases from V and 15 bases from J, leaving 13 bases between. Germline loops: CDR1 LGHDT, CDR2 YNNKEL (reference sequence). The CDR3 spans 11 residues. CDR3 DNA: TGTGCCAGCAGCCGAGAACTATCTGTGTTCTTC. Translated, it gives CASSRELSVFF.

V and J are TRBV2 and TRBJ1-6; TRBD1 might be the D (6 bases). The CDR3 runs to 16 residues. Germline V gives CDR1 SNHLY, CDR2 FYNNEI. The germline V and J ends were trimmed by 3 bases and 9 bases, with 18 bases remaining between them. CDR3 sequence reads: CASSDRGAVFGSPLHF. In DNA, the CDR3 is TGTGCCAGCAGTGATCGGGGGGCGGTTTTCGGTTCACCCCTCCACTTT.

The chain recombines TRBV19 with TRBJ1-1; TRBD1 matches 7 bases. The trim removed 1 base at V and 4 bases at J, leaving 6 bases unmatched. There are 15 residues in the CDR3. Per germline, CDR1 LNHDA and CDR2 SQIVND (reference sequence). This CDR3 is CASSIAQQGSTEAFF. In DNA, the CDR3 is TGTGCCAGTAGTATAGCTCAACAGGGGAGCACTGAAGCTTTCTTT.

V gene TRBV4-2 combines with J gene TRBJ1-6; D is possibly TRBD1 (6 bases). V was clipped by 4 bases and J by 7 bases, with 11 bases between them. CDR3 length: 14 residues. Per the germline V gene, CDR1 is LGHNA and CDR2 is YNFKEQ. CDR3 nucleotide sequence: TGTGCCAGCAGCCTGACAGGCGGAAATTCACCCCTCCACTTT. Amino acids: CASSLTGGNSPLHF.

This sequence joins TRBV6-4 and TRBJ2-2, with 8 bases matching TRBD2. This CDR3 comprises 17 residues. V lost 0 bases to trimming and J lost 3 bases; unmatched junction nucleotides: 6. Germline V gene data show CDR1 as MRHNA and CDR2 as SNTAGT. In DNA, the CDR3 is TGTGCCAGCAGTGACTCGTCGCTAGCGGGTGACACCGGGGAGCTGTTTTTT. This sequence encodes CASSDSSLAGDTGELFF.

The rearrangement joins TRBV2 to TRBJ1-1; TRBD1 matches at 7 bases. J lost 5 bases, V lost 6 bases, and 12 bases had no gene match. The CDR3 runs to 15 residues. Germline V gene data show CDR1 as SNHLY and CDR2 as FYNNEI. In DNA, the CDR3 is TGTGCCAGCAGCGGACAGGCTATCCGAGGGACTGAAGCTTTCTTT. Translation: CASSGQAIRGTEAFF.

The rearrangement links TRBV7-3 to TRBJ2-5, with TRBD2 matching 7 bases. V lost 5 bases, J lost 5 bases, and 11 bases stayed unmatched. The germline CDR1 and CDR2 sequences are SGHTA and FQGTGA. The CDR3 contains 15 residues. CDR3 residues: CASSLRRREGETQYF. DNA of the CDR3: TGTGCCAGCAGCCTCCGCCGGAGGGAGGGTGAGACCCAGTACTTC.

The rearrangement links TRBV5-1 to TRBJ2-7; D is possibly TRBD2 (6 bases). The germline CDR1 and CDR2 sequences are SGHRS and YFSETQ. This CDR3 is 14 amino acids long. Trimming removed 0 bases from V and 5 bases from J, with 12 bases in between. This chain's CDR3 is CASSLGAGEDEQYF. The CDR3 DNA is TGCGCCAGCAGCTTGGGGGCCGGGGAGGACGAGCAGTACTTC.